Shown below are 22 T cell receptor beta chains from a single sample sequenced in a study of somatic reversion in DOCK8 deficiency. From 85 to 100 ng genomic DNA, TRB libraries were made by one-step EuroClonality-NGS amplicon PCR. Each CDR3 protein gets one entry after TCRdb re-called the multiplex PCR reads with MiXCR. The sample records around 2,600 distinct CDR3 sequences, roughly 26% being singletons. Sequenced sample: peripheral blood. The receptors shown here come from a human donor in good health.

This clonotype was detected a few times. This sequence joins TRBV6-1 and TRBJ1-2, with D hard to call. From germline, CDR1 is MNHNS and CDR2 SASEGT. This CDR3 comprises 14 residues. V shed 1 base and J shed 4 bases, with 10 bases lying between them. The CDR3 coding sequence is TGTGCCAGCAGTGAAGGGCGGCAGGTCTATGGCTACACCTTC. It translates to CASSEGRQVYGYTF.

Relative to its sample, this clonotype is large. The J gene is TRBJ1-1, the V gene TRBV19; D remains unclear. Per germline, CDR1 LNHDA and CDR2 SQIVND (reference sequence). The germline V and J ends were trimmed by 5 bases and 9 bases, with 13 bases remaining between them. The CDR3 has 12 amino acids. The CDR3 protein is CASSVTTSQAFF. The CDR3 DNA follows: TGTGCCAGTAGTGTTACGACATCTCAAGCTTTCTTT. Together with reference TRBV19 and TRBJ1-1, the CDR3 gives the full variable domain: DGGITQSPKYLFRKEGQNVTLSCEQNLNHDAMYWYRQDPGQGLRLIYYSQIVNDFQKGDIAEGYSVSREKKESFPLTVTSAQKNPTAFYLCASSVTTSQAFFGQGTRLTVV.

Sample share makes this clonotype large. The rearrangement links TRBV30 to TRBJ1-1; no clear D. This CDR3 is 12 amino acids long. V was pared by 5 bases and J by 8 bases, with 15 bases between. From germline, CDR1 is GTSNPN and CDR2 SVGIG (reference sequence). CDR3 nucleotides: TGTGCCTGGTTCATTCTGGGTTCCGAAGCTTTCTTT. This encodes CAWFILGSEAFF.

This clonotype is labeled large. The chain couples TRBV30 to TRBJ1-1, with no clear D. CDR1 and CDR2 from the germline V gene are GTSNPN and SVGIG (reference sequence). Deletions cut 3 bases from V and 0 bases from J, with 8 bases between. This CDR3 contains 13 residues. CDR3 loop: CAWRERMNTEAFF. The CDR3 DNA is TGTGCCTGGAGGGAGCGAATGAACACTGAAGCTTTCTTT.

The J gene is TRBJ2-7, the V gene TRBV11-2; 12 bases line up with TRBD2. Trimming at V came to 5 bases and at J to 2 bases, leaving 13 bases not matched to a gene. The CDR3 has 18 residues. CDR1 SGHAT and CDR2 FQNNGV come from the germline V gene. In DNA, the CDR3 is TGTGCCAGCAGCACTCTAGCGGGAGGGCCGGTTTCTGCCTACGAGCAGTACTTC. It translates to CASSTLAGGPVSAYEQYF.

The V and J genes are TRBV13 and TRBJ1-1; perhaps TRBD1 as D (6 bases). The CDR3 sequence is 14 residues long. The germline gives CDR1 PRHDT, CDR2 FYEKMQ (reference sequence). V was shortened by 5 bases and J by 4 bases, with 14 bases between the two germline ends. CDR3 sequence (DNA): TGTGCCAGCAGCACCTCCCGACAGGTCACTGAAGCTTTCTTT. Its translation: CASSTSRQVTEAFF.

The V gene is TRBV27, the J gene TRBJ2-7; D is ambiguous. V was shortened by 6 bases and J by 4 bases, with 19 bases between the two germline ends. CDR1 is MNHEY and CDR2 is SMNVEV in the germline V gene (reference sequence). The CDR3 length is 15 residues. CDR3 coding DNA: TGTGCCAGCAGGACGGTTGGCCTGGGGTTGTACGAGCAGTACTTC. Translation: CASRTVGLGLYEQYF.

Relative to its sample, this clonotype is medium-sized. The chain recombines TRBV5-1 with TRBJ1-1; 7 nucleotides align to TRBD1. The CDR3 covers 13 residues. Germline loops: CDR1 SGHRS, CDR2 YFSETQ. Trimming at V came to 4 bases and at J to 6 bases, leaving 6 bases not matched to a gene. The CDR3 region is CASSVGDSSEAFF. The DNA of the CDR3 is TGCGCCAGCAGCGTCGGGGACAGCTCTGAAGCTTTCTTT. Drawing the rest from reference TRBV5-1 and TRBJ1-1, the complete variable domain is KAGVTQTPRYLIKTRGQQVTLSCSPISGHRSVSWYQQTPGQGLQFLFEYFSETQRNKGNFPGRFSGRQFSNSRSEMNVSTLELGDSALYLCASSVGDSSEAFFGQGTRLTVV.

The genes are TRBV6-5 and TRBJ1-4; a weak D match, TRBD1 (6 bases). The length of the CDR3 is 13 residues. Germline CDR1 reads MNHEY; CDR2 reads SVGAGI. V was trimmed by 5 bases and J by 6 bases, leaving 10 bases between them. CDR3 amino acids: CASSRDTHEKLFF. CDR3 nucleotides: TGTGCCAGCAGTAGGGACACCCATGAAAAACTGTTTTTT.

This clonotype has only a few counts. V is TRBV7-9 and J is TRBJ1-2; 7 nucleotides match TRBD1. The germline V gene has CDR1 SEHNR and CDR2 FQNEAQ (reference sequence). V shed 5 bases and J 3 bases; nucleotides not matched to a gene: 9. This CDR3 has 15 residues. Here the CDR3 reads CASSRETGVDYGYTF. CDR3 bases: TGTGCCAGCAGCCGAGAAACAGGGGTCGACTATGGCTACACCTTC.

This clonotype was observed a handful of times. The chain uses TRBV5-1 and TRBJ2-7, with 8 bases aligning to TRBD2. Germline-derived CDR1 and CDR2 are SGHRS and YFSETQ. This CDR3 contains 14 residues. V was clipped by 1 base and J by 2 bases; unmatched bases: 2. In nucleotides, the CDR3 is TGCGCCAGCAGCTTGACTAGCGGCCCCTACGAGCAGTACTTC. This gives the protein CASSLTSGPYEQYF.

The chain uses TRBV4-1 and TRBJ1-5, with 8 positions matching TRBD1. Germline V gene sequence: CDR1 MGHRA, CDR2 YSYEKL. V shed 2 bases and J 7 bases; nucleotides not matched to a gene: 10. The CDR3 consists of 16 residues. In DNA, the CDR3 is TGCGCCAGCAGCCAAAGATCGGGGACAGGCGACCAGCCCCAGCATTTT. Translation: CASSQRSGTGDQPQHF.

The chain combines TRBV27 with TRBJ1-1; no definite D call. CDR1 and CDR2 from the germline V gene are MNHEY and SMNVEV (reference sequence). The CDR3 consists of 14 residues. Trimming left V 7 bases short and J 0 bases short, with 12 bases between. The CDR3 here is CASKMMSVNTEAFF. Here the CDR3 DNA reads TGTGCCAGCAAAATGATGTCAGTGAACACTGAAGCTTTCTTT.

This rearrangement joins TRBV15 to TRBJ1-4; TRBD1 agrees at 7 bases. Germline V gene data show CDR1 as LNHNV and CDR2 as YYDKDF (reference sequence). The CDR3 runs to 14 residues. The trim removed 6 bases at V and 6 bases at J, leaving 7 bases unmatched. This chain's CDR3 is CATSRPGQYEKLFF. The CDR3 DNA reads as TGTGCCACCAGTCGGCCGGGACAGTATGAAAAACTGTTTTTT.

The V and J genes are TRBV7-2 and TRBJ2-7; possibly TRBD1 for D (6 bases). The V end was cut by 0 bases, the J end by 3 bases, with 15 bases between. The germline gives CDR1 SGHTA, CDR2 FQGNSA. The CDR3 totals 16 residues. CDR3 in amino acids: CASSLARDTAIYEQYF. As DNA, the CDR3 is TGTGCCAGCAGCTTAGCCCGGGACACCGCCATCTACGAGCAGTACTTC.

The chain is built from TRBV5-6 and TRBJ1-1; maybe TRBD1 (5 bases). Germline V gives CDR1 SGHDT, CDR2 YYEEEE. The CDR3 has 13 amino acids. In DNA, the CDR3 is TGTTCCATCAGCTACCCCGGGGGCACTGAAGCTTTCTTT. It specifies CSISYPGGTEAFF.

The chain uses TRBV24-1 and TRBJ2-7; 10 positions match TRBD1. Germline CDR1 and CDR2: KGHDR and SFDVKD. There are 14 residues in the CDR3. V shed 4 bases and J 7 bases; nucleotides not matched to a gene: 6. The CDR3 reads CATSDPGTGEEQYF. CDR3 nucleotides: TGTGCCACCAGTGACCCCGGGACAGGGGAAGAGCAGTACTTC.

The CDR3 coding sequence is TGTGCCAGAAGTTTTGTAGCACAGGGTGCCCACGAGCAGTACTTC. Amino acid sequence: CARSFVAQGAHEQYF. This rearrangement joins TRBV5-3 to TRBJ2-7; TRBD1 might be the D (6 bases). TRBV5-3 is placed among ORFs of uncertain function. The CDR3 spans 15 residues. V gave up 5 bases and J gave up 5 bases, with 20 bases separating them.

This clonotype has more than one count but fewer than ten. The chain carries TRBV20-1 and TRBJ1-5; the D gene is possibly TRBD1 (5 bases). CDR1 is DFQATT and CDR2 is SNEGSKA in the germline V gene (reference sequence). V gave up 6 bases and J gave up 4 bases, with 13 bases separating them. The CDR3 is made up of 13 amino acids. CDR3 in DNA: TGCAGTGCACAGAACCAGGGAAATCAGCCCCAGCATTTT. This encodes CSAQNQGNQPQHF.

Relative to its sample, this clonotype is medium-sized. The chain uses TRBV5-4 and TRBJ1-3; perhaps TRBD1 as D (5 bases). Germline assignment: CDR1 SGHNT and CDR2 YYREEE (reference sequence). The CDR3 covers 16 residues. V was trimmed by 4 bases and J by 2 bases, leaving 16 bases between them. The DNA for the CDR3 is TGTGCCAGCAGCCTACCCGGGACCGACACTGGAAACACCATATATTTT. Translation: CASSLPGTDTGNTIYF.

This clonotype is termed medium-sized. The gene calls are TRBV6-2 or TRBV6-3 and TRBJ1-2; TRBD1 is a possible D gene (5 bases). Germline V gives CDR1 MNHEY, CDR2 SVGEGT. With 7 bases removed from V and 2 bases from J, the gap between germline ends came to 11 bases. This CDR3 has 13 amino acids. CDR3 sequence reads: CASTWRGNYGYTF. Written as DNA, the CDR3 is TGTGCCAGCACATGGAGGGGCAACTATGGCTACACCTTC.

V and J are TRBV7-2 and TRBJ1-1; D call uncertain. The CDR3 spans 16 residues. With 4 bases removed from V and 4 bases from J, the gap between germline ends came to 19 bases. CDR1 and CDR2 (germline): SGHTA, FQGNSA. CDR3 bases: TGTGCCAGCAGCTCAGTGAGAAGGGAACTGGCCACTGAAGCTTTCTTT. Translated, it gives CASSSVRRELATEAFF.